This TCR beta chain was found in a study of blood T cells in healthy people across ages. Drawn from each donor were about 9 milliliters of peripheral blood. The study, taken as a whole, reports: PBMCs were not sorted, which prevented a conclusive comparison of naive versus antigen-experienced cells. It was the long-lived donors that had more naive CD4+ cells and higher diversity than aged donors.

Regarding this clonotype: Its cognate antigen is unknown.

Through a sample-barcoded 5' primer and a J-beta primer mix, a second PCR was run for roughly 6 to 11 cycles. TCRdb reanalysed the 5' RACE reads using MiXCR and keeps one entry per CDR3 protein. The sample carries 600,000 to 1,000,000 distinct CDR3 sequences, around 25% recorded once. The CDR3 runs 15 residues. The germline V gene encodes CDR1 MDHEN and CDR2 SYDVKM. The V and J ends lost 4 bases and 5 bases respectively, with 18 bases between them. The same data also went into a second study, on T cells of mothers and their children.

The rearrangement joins TRBV28 to TRBJ2-7, with a weak D call TRBD1 (5 bases). This clonotype originated in a boy aged 10-17 years in good health. The material sequenced was blood. The CDR3 spells CASSSYPGHIDEQYF. CDR3 sequence (DNA): TGTGCCAGCAGTTCTTACCCTGGACATATCGACGAGCAGTACTTC.